The entry below describes one T cell receptor beta chain. What it binds is not known. The CDR3 extends over 14 amino acids. Unmatched junction bases numbered 8, after V lost 7 bases and J lost 4 bases. CDR1 SGHRS and CDR2 YFSETQ come from the germline V gene. This entry comes from a study of T cells in Graves' hyperthyroidism and ophthalmopathy. RNA transcripts yielded amplified TCR beta CDR3 regions. The TCR CDR3 first-round RT-PCR relied on the HTBI primer set. One entry per CDR3 protein results from TCRdb running MiXCR on the multiplex PCR reads. Counted here are some 720,000 distinct CDR3 sequences, about 16% occurring once; the ten biggest clones make up around 8%. Those patients with uncontrolled infection, other autoimmune disease, pregnancy or lactation were excluded. Source material for PBMCs was over 8 ml fresh peripheral blood. Findings of the study overall: Peripheral blood also featured most of the thyroid clonotypes expanded above 0.001.

The sample consisted of blood. The chain has TRBV5-1 and TRBJ2-1; 7 bases fit TRBD2. This sequence was found in a man younger than 35 with Graves' hyperthyroidism. CDR3 amino acids: CASSGGSPYNEQFF. CDR3 nucleotides: TGCGCCAGCTCTGGCGGGAGTCCGTACAATGAGCAGTTCTTC.